Listed below are T cell receptor beta chains from one sample, sequenced in a study of blood T cell repertoires in COVID-19. Measured with immunoSEQ multiplex PCR; TCRdb has only the in-frame clones, and not every one. The sample carries about 49,000 clones, around 90% recorded once. Sequenced material: peripheral blood. The receptors originated from an elderly man with acute or convalescent COVID-19. Each CDR3 is given with its conserved first and last residue. The D gene is left open where the match is weak.

j_call	v_call	d_call	cdr3_aa
TRBJ2-7	TRBV28	TRBD1	CASSLLTGNGQYF
TRBJ1-5	TRBV6-5	TRBD1	CASSEGQYSNQPQHF
TRBJ1-6	TRBV9	NA	CASSARLGQTDSPLHF
TRBJ1-5	TRBV24-1	TRBD1	CATSSDRAANNQPQHF
TRBJ1-3	TRBV7-2	NA	CASSNTGTIYF
TRBJ1-4	TRBV11-2	NA	CASSLVRDEKLFF
TRBJ2-7	TRBV10-2	TRBD1	CATAPPGQGRYEQYF
TRBJ2-7	TRBV11-3	NA	CASSRQEASYEQYF
TRBJ1-5	TRBV18	NA	CASSPRHNSNQPQHF
TRBJ1-2	TRBV13	NA	CASSLGGLRGYTF
TRBJ2-5	TRBV11-2	TRBD2	CASSLGRLAGGPETQYF
TRBJ1-5	TRBV27	TRBD1	CASSPWTGRSNQPQHF
TRBJ2-5	TRBV28	TRBD2	CASSLRTSGAETQYF
TRBJ1-1	TRBV10-3	NA	CAISASHRTEEAFF
TRBJ1-4	TRBV5-1	NA	CASSLALSNEKLFF
TRBJ1-3	TRBV6-5	NA	CASSYSGRVSDTIYF
TRBJ2-7	TRBV18	NA	CASSPGRNYEQYF
TRBJ1-2	TRBV5-1	NA	CASSPEGANYGYTF
TRBJ1-2	TRBV5-4	TRBD1	CASSGGGQVNYGYTF
TRBJ2-7	TRBV5-1	NA	CASSLALQGYEQYF
TRBJ2-2	TRBV5-1	TRBD1	CASSLDRGIGNTGELFF
TRBJ1-1	TRBV5-1	TRBD1	CASSPRGGQGRATEAFF
TRBJ1-4	TRBV4-2	NA	CASSQDQSVGNEKLFF
TRBJ2-7	TRBV2	TRBD1	CATQQGTGRYEQYF
TRBJ1-2	TRBV29-1	NA	CSVEGAGANYGYTF
TRBJ2-5	TRBV18	TRBD1	CASSRTGPQETQYF
TRBJ1-5	TRBV15	TRBD1	CATSKTGSFNQPQHF
TRBJ1-1	TRBV10-2	TRBD1	CASSESQGKNTEAFF
TRBJ1-4	TRBV7-2	NA	CASSSKRLGGATNEKLFF
TRBJ1-1	TRBV19	NA	CASSISKNTEAFF
TRBJ1-6	TRBV7-2	NA	CASSSRRTYNSPLHF
TRBJ1-1	TRBV28	TRBD1	CASRSTGVAFTEAFF
TRBJ2-5	TRBV7-9	NA	CASSSRRGQETQYF
TRBJ1-2	TRBV28	TRBD1	CAGQKGQNYGYTF
TRBJ1-5	TRBV2	TRBD1	CARGGQKAQPQHF
TRBJ1-1	TRBV3-1/TRBV3-2	TRBD1	CASSQVTGRYTEAFF
TRBJ1-1	TRBV7-9	NA	CASSLNRDTEAFF
TRBJ1-5	TRBV5-6	TRBD1	CASSLRGTGPKGQPQHF
TRBJ1-5	TRBV29-1	TRBD1	CSVGDRGHQPQHF
TRBJ2-5	TRBV12-3/TRBV12-4	TRBD1	CASTRTGKETQYF
TRBJ2-1	TRBV7-9	TRBD2	CASSHRLAGFNEQFF
TRBJ1-1	TRBV7-2	NA	CASSSATENTEAFF
TRBJ2-3	TRBV28	TRBD2	CASSTGLAGGPPYSSSTDTQYF
TRBJ1-3	TRBV5-1	TRBD1	CASSLEGTAGNTIYF
TRBJ2-7	TRBV19	NA	CASSIPGQTTYEQYF
TRBJ1-1	TRBV27	TRBD1	CASSFHRGNTEAFF
TRBJ2-1	TRBV27	TRBD2	CASSLTTLRLAGGPNEQFF
TRBJ2-7	TRBV2	NA	CASSSPGRGTYEQYF
TRBJ1-6	TRBV6-1	TRBD1	CASSVTGGVAYNSPLHF
TRBJ2-2	TRBV28	TRBD1	CASSFSGQGLTGELFF
TRBJ2-3	TRBV29-1	TRBD2	CSVEERGGGTDTQYF
TRBJ2-1	TRBV7-9	TRBD1	CASINTGTGGAKQFF
TRBJ2-5	TRBV25-1	TRBD1	CASSVPGQDYETQYF